Sequencing of this TCR beta chain was carried out in a study of blood T cells in healthy people across ages. This clonotype has at least ten counts. Primers used in a second PCR of about 6 to 11 cycles were a sample-barcoded 5' primer and a J-beta primer mix. TCRdb re-analysed the 5' RACE reads in MiXCR, keeping a single row per CDR3 protein. Counted here are 450,000 to 700,000 distinct CDR3 sequences, about 25% occurring once; the ten biggest clones make up around 20%. V dropped 8 bases and J dropped 0 bases, with 14 bases sitting between them. The CDR3 spans 15 residues. Per the germline V gene, CDR1 is SGHTA and CDR2 is FQGNSA.

V is TRBV7-2 and J is TRBJ2-1; D tentatively fits TRBD1 or TRBD2 (5 bases each). Source material: blood. The receptor was derived from a woman between 65 and 79 years old in good health. CDR3 sequence (DNA): TGTGCCAGCCTCAGGGATGGGAGCTCCTACAATGAGCAGTTCTTC. It specifies CASLRDGSSYNEQFF.